This TCR beta chain appears in the sequencing data of a study of CD8+CD57+ T cells in acquired aplastic anemia. Template material for TCR beta VDJ and CDR3 profiling consisted of genomic DNA. TCRdb passed the reads through MiXCR, listing each CDR3 protein once. The sample includes 150,000 to 180,000 distinct CDR3 sequences, approximately 52% of them seen just once. This clonotype has at least ten counts. Patients chosen for sequencing had shown CD8+CD57+ cell expansion by flow cytometry. With no exception, the patients had severe acquired aplastic anemia. The sample was sorted CD4+, CD8+, or CD8+CD57+ T cells (not recorded which) from PBMCs. This TCR came from a human donor with aplastic anemia.

For the CDR3, the DNA is TGCAGTGCTAGAGCCCGGGACACAGGGGAGACCCAGTACTTC. It specifies CSARARDTGETQYF. The rearrangement uses TRBV20-1 and TRBJ2-5; possible D gene TRBD1, 6 bases. CDR3 length equals 14 residues. Germline V gene lookup returns CDR1 DFQATT and CDR2 SNEGSKA (reference sequence). Trimming pared 1 base from V and 5 bases from J, leaving 14 bases between.